This T cell receptor beta chain was found in a study of T cell repertoires in cytomegalovirus infection. Study context: Both CMV infection and a matching HLA type were indicated by public TCR beta signatures.

TCRdb independently ran MiXCR on the reads; one entry per CDR3 protein. The sample holds about 310,000 distinct CDR3 sequences, around 10% seen once. This clonotype has a count of ten or more. Its antigen remains unidentified. Study findings and constraints: Identification of carriers of CMV plus the relevant HLA was performed using cumulative public TCR beta family frequency. What dominated the ex vivo response were HLA-C-restricted CMV-specific TCR beta clonotypes.

CDR1 is SGHVS and CDR2 is FNYEAQ in the germline V gene. The CDR3 is 12 amino acids. V shed 5 bases and J shed 3 bases, with 7 bases lying between them. Sequenced sample: PBMCs. The chain is built from TRBV7-6 and TRBJ2-5, with no clear D. The sequence was obtained from a human donor in good health (CMV status not recorded). Some clones in this sample may be carry-over from other donors' samples. The CDR3 spells CASSRAKETQYF. CDR3 coding DNA: TGTGCCAGCAGCCGAGCGAAAGAGACCCAGTACTTC.